The 18 T cell receptor beta chains below were found in one sample sequenced in a study of blood T cell repertoires in COVID-19. Method: immunoSEQ multiplex PCR; TCRdb's copy keeps in-frame clones and lacks some. The sample has around 440,000 clones; around 88% are singletons. Input material: peripheral blood. These receptors were taken from a woman between 50 and 59 years old with COVID-19, enrolled during active disease.

V gene TRBV6-5 combines with J gene TRBJ1-2; no firm D call. The germline gives CDR1 MNHEY, CDR2 SVGAGI. Trimming pared 0 bases from V and 4 bases from J, leaving 15 bases between. The CDR3 is made up of 16 amino acids. The CDR3 sequence: CASSYSPYTALYGYTF. DNA of the CDR3: TGTGCCAGCAGTTACTCCCCCTACACAGCACTCTATGGCTACACCTTC.

The chain employs TRBV28 and TRBJ1-3; 8 bases map to TRBD1. V shed 8 bases and J 4 bases; nucleotides not matched to a gene: 10. CDR1 is MDHEN, CDR2 SYDVKM, per germline. CDR3 length: 15 amino acids. The CDR3 loop reads CASATQGVIGNTIYF. The CDR3 DNA is TGTGCCAGCGCGACACAGGGGGTGATAGGAAACACCATATATTTT.

V gene TRBV3-1 (or the pseudogene TRBV3-2) combines with J gene TRBJ2-7; 9 bases are a match to TRBD2. J lost 7 bases, V lost 4 bases, and 14 bases had no gene match. The CDR3 is 16 amino acids. Germline V lookup: CDR1 LGHDT, CDR2 YNNKEL (reference sequence). The CDR3 spells CASSPRAGGTPGEQYF. The CDR3 DNA reads as TGTGCCAGCAGCCCTCGTGCGGGGGGGACTCCGGGGGAGCAGTACTTC.

The gene calls are TRBV30 and TRBJ1-3, with D tentatively TRBD1 (5 bases). Germline values: CDR1 GTSNPN, CDR2 SVGIG (reference sequence). Trimming took off 8 bases at V and 0 bases at J, with 14 bases between the two ends. The length of the CDR3 is 14 residues. CDR3 sequence reads: CALTPGGSGNTIYF. In DNA, the CDR3 is TGTGCCCTCACTCCCGGGGGCTCTGGAAACACCATATATTTT.

The chain couples TRBV18 to TRBJ1-2; D is perhaps TRBD1 (5 bases). Germline V lookup: CDR1 KGHSH, CDR2 LQKENI. V was shortened by 4 bases and J by 1 base, with 10 bases between the two germline ends. This CDR3 contains 14 residues. The CDR3 loop reads CASSLGRDNYGYTF. CDR3 DNA: TGTGCCAGCTCACTCGGCAGGGATAACTATGGCTACACCTTC.

The V gene is TRBV6-7, the J gene TRBJ2-7, with 7 bases aligning to TRBD1. TRBV6-7 is an ORF for which the function is uncertain. J gave up 4 bases and V 4 bases, and 7 bases lay outside the gene matches. The CDR3 is 14 amino acids. CDR3 protein: CASSCRGRGYEQYF. CDR3 sequence (DNA): TGTGCCAGCAGTTGCAGGGGGAGAGGGTACGAGCAGTACTTC.

The genes are TRBV5-8 and TRBJ1-2; 8 positions match TRBD1. CDR1 and CDR2 from the germline V gene are SGHTS and YDEGEE. V was clipped by 3 bases and J by 4 bases; unmatched bases: 8. This CDR3 region has 15 residues. CDR3 in DNA: TGTGCCAGCAGCTGGGTGGGACAGGACCCCTATGGCTACACCTTC. Encoded protein: CASSWVGQDPYGYTF.

This chain links TRBV29-1 with TRBJ2-7, with D possibly being TRBD2 (6 bases). The CDR3 loop spans 10 amino acids. Germline V gene sequence: CDR1 SQVTM, CDR2 ANQGSEA. Trimming removed 6 bases at V and 9 bases at J, with 12 bases between. The CDR3 loop reads CSVLEGGQYF. Written as DNA, the CDR3 is TGCAGCGTACTGGAGGGAGGGCAGTACTTC.

The J gene is TRBJ2-7, the V gene TRBV27; TRBD1 matches 7 bases. This CDR3 is built from 14 residues. The V segment lost 6 bases and the J segment 3 bases; nucleotides outside the gene matches: 8. CDR1 is MNHEY, CDR2 SMNVEV, per germline (reference sequence). The DNA of the CDR3 is TGTGCCAGCAGACCTACAGGGGTGGGCTACGAGCAGTACTTC. It is translated as CASRPTGVGYEQYF.

The CDR3 bases are TGTGCCAGCAGCCTCAGCGGGGGAGTAACAGATACGCAGTATTTT. Its protein is CASSLSGGVTDTQYF. V gene TRBV13 combines with J gene TRBJ2-3, with 8 bases aligning to TRBD2. CDR3 size: 15 residues. With V trimmed by 5 bases and J by 3 bases, 7 bases remained unmatched. The germline gives CDR1 PRHDT, CDR2 FYEKMQ (reference sequence).

The chain employs TRBV4-2 and TRBJ2-7, with D perhaps TRBD1 (5 bases). V lost 1 base to trimming and J lost 7 bases, with 14 bases between them. This CDR3 is 14 amino acids long. Germline assignment: CDR1 LGHNA and CDR2 YNFKEQ. CDR3 in DNA: TGTGCCAGCAGCCAAGCTGCCAGGGAATATGAGCAGTACTTC. The encoded protein is CASSQAAREYEQYF.

The J gene is TRBJ2-7, the V gene TRBV6-6, with TRBD1 identical over 7 bases. There are 16 residues in the CDR3. Germline assignment: CDR1 MNHNY and CDR2 SVGAGI (reference sequence). V trimming: 4 bases; J trimming: 3 bases; junction bases outside the gene matches: 12. The DNA of the CDR3 is TGTGCCAGCAGTTCCCGGACAGGAGGTCTCTTCTACGAGCAGTACTTC. Encoded protein: CASSSRTGGLFYEQYF.

V and J are TRBV18 and TRBJ1-4, with a tentative D call TRBD1 (5 bases). Looked up from germline, CDR1 is KGHSH and CDR2 is LQKENI. V lost 6 bases, J lost 13 bases, and 24 bases lay in between. The CDR3 is made up of 15 amino acids. CDR3 in amino acids: CASSQSLDSLEGLFF. The CDR3 bases are TGTGCCAGCTCCCAATCCTTAGACAGCCTGGAGGGACTGTTTTTT. The full variable domain, completed using reference TRBV18 and TRBJ1-4, is NAGVMQNPRHLVRRRGQEARLRCSPMKGHSHVYWYRQLPEEGLKFMVYLQKENIIDESGMPKERFSAEFPKEGPSILRIQQVVRGDSAAYFCASSQSLDSLEGLFFGSGTQLSVL.

In this sample, this clone turned up once. This chain links TRBV12-5 with TRBJ2-5, with 7 bases fitting TRBD1. V trimming: 1 base; J trimming: 5 bases; junction bases outside the gene matches: 10. The germline V gene encodes CDR1 LGHNT and CDR2 FRNRAP. CDR3 length equals 16 residues. Here the CDR3 reads CASGLGFGRGRETQYF. Here the CDR3 DNA reads TGTGCTAGTGGTTTGGGTTTTGGAAGGGGGCGGGAGACCCAGTACTTC. The full variable domain, completed using reference TRBV12-5 and TRBJ2-5, is DARVTQTPRHKVTEMGQEVTMRCQPILGHNTVFWYRQTMMQGLELLAYFRNRAPLDDSGMPKDRFSAEMPDATLATLKIQPSEPRDSAVYFCASGLGFGRGRETQYFGPGTRLLVL.

This chain connects TRBV11-2 to TRBJ2-7; TRBD2 agrees at 8 bases. V lost 5 bases, J lost 0 bases, and 6 bases stayed unmatched. The germline gives CDR1 SGHAT, CDR2 FQNNGV. This CDR3 spans 15 amino acids. CDR3 in DNA: TGTGCCAGCAGCCCCAGCGGGGGCGCCTCCTACGAGCAGTACTTC. Translation gives CASSPSGGASYEQYF.

This clone was seen once. This chain links TRBV30 with TRBJ1-1, with 7 bases fitting TRBD1. This CDR3 contains 13 residues. Germline V gene lookup returns CDR1 GTSNPN and CDR2 SVGIG (reference sequence). Losses at the gene ends were 7 bases for V and 2 bases for J; bases not matched to a gene: 7. The CDR3 DNA follows: TGTGCCTCTTCGGGACAGACAAACACTGAAGCTTTCTTT. It translates to CASSGQTNTEAFF.

The gene calls are TRBV18 and TRBJ2-3, with TRBD1 as a possible D gene (5 bases). The germline gives CDR1 KGHSH, CDR2 LQKENI. The CDR3 is 13 amino acids. V was shortened by 5 bases and J by 2 bases, with 8 bases between the two germline ends. CDR3 sequence: CASSDSNTDTQYF. CDR3 bases: TGTGCCAGCTCAGACAGCAACACAGATACGCAGTATTTT.

The J gene is TRBJ1-5, the V gene TRBV5-4, with TRBD1 identical over 7 bases. The CDR3 contains 15 residues. Germline V CDR1 and CDR2: SGHNT, YYREEE (reference sequence). Losses at the gene ends were 4 bases for V and 3 bases for J; bases not matched to a gene: 7. CDR3 coding DNA: TGTGCCAGCAGCGGTGGGACAGAGTACAATCAGCCCCAGCATTTT. Protein sequence: CASSGGTEYNQPQHF.